This TCR beta chain was found in a study of blood T cell repertoires in COVID-19. The participants were between roughly 18 and 100 years old and came from some 23 US areas. Method: immunoSEQ multiplex PCR; TCRdb's copy keeps in-frame clones and lacks some. Of roughly 200,000 clones detected, roughly 82% appear once; the ten largest clones hold 5.6%. The CDR3 extends over 15 amino acids. Germline CDR1 reads MNHEY; CDR2 reads SMNVEV (reference sequence). Trimming took off 5 bases at V and 0 bases at J, with 11 bases between the two ends. Sample: PBMCs or T cells enriched from blood (not recorded which). The receptor comes from a man aged 35 to 55 with acute COVID-19. The genes are TRBV27 and TRBJ2-1; no reliable D call. The CDR3, as DNA: TGTGCCAGCAGTCCGATTGAGAGCTCCTACAATGAGCAGTTCTTC. This encodes CASSPIESSYNEQFF.